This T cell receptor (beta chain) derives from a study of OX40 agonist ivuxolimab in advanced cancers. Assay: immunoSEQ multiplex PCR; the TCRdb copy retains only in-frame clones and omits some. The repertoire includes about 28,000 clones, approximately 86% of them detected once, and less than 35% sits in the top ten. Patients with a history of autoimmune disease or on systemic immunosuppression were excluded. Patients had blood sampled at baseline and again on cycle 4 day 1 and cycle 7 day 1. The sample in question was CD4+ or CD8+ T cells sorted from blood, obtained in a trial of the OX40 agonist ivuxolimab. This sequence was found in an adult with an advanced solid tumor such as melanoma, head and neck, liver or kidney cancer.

CDR3 protein: CASSLTAAGEEGYTF. The CDR3 region has the DNA TGTGCCAGCAGCTTAACGGCCGCAGGGGAGGAGGGCTACACCTTC. The chain joins TRBV11-2 to TRBJ1-2; weak D call: TRBD1 (6 bases). Trimming took off 2 bases at V and 8 bases at J, with 18 bases between the two ends. Germline V gene data show CDR1 as SGHAT and CDR2 as FQNNGV. This CDR3 contains 15 residues.